The sequence of this T cell receptor (beta chain) was determined in a study of blood T cell repertoires in COVID-19. Study context: Samples of COVID-19 (acute and convalescent) were obtained from the United States, Italy and Spain. Sources were T cells, B-cell-depleted T cells, or PBMCs; the material itself was cDNA or gDNA.

Seattle participants joined during active infection and were tracked over time. Study processing details: Reference gene primers were amplified, and this amplification served to estimate nucleated cell counts. Only in-frame clones appear in the TCRdb table, and some are missing; sequencing was by immunoSEQ multiplex PCR. Clone size and V and J calls were adopted from that table, with D and trimming inferred from the DNA. This sample has 150,000 to 200,000 clones; roughly 83% occur once, and the top ten carry around 5.9%. Trimming removed 0 bases from V and 5 bases from J, with 14 bases in between. CDR1 is SGHVS and CDR2 is FNYEAQ in the germline V gene. CDR3 length: 15 amino acids.

The chain joins TRBV7-6 to TRBJ2-7, with D unclear. The sequenced material came from peripheral blood. This receptor was obtained from a woman aged 40 to 55 with COVID-19, enrolled during active disease. CDR3 coding DNA: TGTGCCAGCAGCTTAGCCCAGGTGAACGGCCACGAGCAGTACTTC. It specifies CASSLAQVNGHEQYF.